This is a list of T cell receptor beta chains from one sample in a study of T cell changes during pregnancy in multiple sclerosis. Sequenced by immunoSEQ multiplex PCR; TCRdb stores in-frame clones only, minus some. The sample lists 40,000 to 60,000 clones; more than 85% were seen once. Source: CD8+ T cells from peripheral blood mononuclear cells, taken in the second trimester of pregnancy. Receptors originate from a female donor with multiple sclerosis, enrolled in a pregnancy study. Each CDR3 is given without its conserved first and last residue. Fields, in order: J gene, D gene, V gene, CDR3 protein. A D gene is named only where the DNA matches it firmly.

>TRBJ2-1|.|TRBV18
ASSLYWGGDNEQF
>TRBJ2-3|TRBD2|TRBV4-1
ASSLQGLAGSDTQY
>TRBJ2-3|TRBD1|TRBV4-2
ASSLNRGGGTDTQY
>TRBJ2-3|.|TRBV5-5
ASRPVGREDTQY
>TRBJ2-1|.|TRBV4-2
ASSQQDSLAAEQF
>TRBJ1-6|TRBD1|TRBV7-9
ASSFTGDSPLH
>TRBJ1-2|TRBD1|TRBV7-8
ASSLDRVVIDT
>TRBJ1-2|.|TRBV19
ASSPRVLGHGYT
>TRBJ2-3|.|TRBV6-4
ASSDSTTDTQY
>TRBJ1-1|.|TRBV7-2
ASSPPGGRTEAF
>TRBJ2-7|.|TRBV9
ASSDRQDPYEQY
>TRBJ1-2|TRBD1|TRBV29-1
SVWDRGTNYGYT
>TRBJ2-3|.|TRBV5-4
ASSLGADTQY
>TRBJ1-5|.|TRBV7-6
ASSPGSGANQPQH
>TRBJ1-2|.|TRBV29-1
SVIDGGNYGYT
>TRBJ2-5|.|TRBV7-9
ASSFSQGYQETQY
>TRBJ1-2|.|TRBV13
ASSLGGDKYGYT
>TRBJ1-1|.|TRBV25-1
ASSEYKGRMNTEAF
>TRBJ1-2|.|TRBV25-1
ASSEYFPGELNYGYT
>TRBJ2-1|TRBD2|TRBV13
ASSPGLAGGSDEQF
>TRBJ2-7|TRBD2|TRBV7-9
ASSREASGVLYEQY
>TRBJ2-4|TRBD1|TRBV13
ASSLGQGENIQY
>TRBJ2-3|.|TRBV27
ASSTFTGPTDTQY
>TRBJ1-2|.|TRBV6-5
ASSKQGDYGYT
>TRBJ1-1|.|TRBV4-3
ASSQVPRAGNTEAF
>TRBJ2-7|TRBD2|TRBV9
ASSPRGGNGEQY
>TRBJ2-3|.|TRBV7-9
ASSLADRDTFTDTQY
>TRBJ1-4|.|TRBV4-2
ASTSSANLQEKLF
>TRBJ1-1|.|TRBV7-9
ASRWGLGDTEAF
>TRBJ2-3|TRBD2|TRBV7-2
ASSLPSGAITDTQY
>TRBJ2-1|TRBD2|TRBV7-9
ASRYRGGYSYNEQF
>TRBJ2-1|TRBD2|TRBV10-2
ASRAGGPEF
>TRBJ2-5|.|TRBV27
ASSPSGETQY
>TRBJ2-1|.|TRBV6-4
ASSEGLYNEQF
>TRBJ2-3|TRBD2|TRBV2
ASQTPGGGRDTQY
>TRBJ1-1|.|TRBV11-2
ASSLQGTEAF
>TRBJ2-7|TRBD1|TRBV7-8
ASSLRPPGQGDHEQY
>TRBJ2-1|.|TRBV6-4
ASSRTKSSYNEQF
>TRBJ1-2|TRBD1|TRBV5-8
ASSQTGVDGYT
>TRBJ2-5|.|TRBV5-1
ASSFRGGVQETQY
>TRBJ2-2|TRBD2|TRBV7-3
ASSSSVRGGNTGELF